These 30 T cell receptor beta chains originate from one sample sequenced in a study of cytomegalovirus exposure and HLA in healthy donors. Sequencing was performed with immunoSEQ multiplex PCR; in TCRdb, only in-frame clones are kept and a portion is missing. Among 300,000 or so clones listed, approximately 88% were seen once. Sequenced sample: PBMCs. These receptors came from a young man in good health and CMV-seronegative.

The V gene is TRBV19, the J gene TRBJ2-7, with 7 bases aligning to TRBD1. The ends lost 5 bases at V and 2 bases at J; junction bases unmatched: 6. Germline lookup yields CDR1 LNHDA and CDR2 SQIVND (reference sequence). The CDR3 covers 14 residues. In DNA form, the CDR3 reads TGTGCCAGTAGTGACAGGGCCATTACCTACGAGCAGTACTTC. Encoded protein: CASSDRAITYEQYF.

The genes are TRBV4-2 and TRBJ2-3; weak D call: TRBD2 (6 bases). V shed 1 base and J shed 4 bases, with 9 bases lying between them. This CDR3 has 14 residues. Germline CDR1 and CDR2: LGHNA and YNFKEQ. The CDR3 nucleotides read TGTGCCAGCAGCCAAGTCGGCGGGGCAGATACGCAGTATTTT. This encodes CASSQVGGADTQYF.

This chain links TRBV28 with TRBJ1-2; D ambiguous. V lost 7 bases to trimming and J lost 2 bases, with 11 bases between them. Germline assignment: CDR1 MDHEN and CDR2 SYDVKM. CDR3 length: 13 residues. CDR3 residues: CASNPEGNYGYTF. The CDR3 region has the DNA TGTGCCAGCAACCCCGAGGGCAACTATGGCTACACCTTC.

This chain uses TRBV5-1 with TRBJ1-1, with 7 bases identical to TRBD1. Per germline, CDR1 SGHRS and CDR2 YFSETQ. Trimming cost V 2 bases and J 4 bases; bases outside gene matches: 8. The CDR3 sequence is 15 residues long. For the CDR3, the DNA is TGCGCCAGCAGCTTCCTTTCAGGGGGTGGCACTGAAGCTTTCTTT. This gives the protein CASSFLSGGGTEAFF. Supplemented by reference TRBV5-1 and TRBJ1-1, the full variable domain reads KAGVTQTPRYLIKTRGQQVTLSCSPISGHRSVSWYQQTPGQGLQFLFEYFSETQRNKGNFPGRFSGRQFSNSRSEMNVSTLELGDSALYLCASSFLSGGGTEAFFGQGTRLTVV.

Concerning this clone itself: Other DNA sequences of this sample code for an identical CDR3. J is TRBJ2-1 and V is TRBV9; 9 bases align to TRBD1. Germline CDR1 and CDR2: SGDLS and YYNGEE. The CDR3 totals 15 residues. V lost 0 bases and J lost 3; bases outside the gene matches: 1. CDR3 DNA: TGTGCCAGCAGCGTAGTGGGACAGGGCTACAATGAGCAGTTCTTC. This gives the protein CASSVVGQGYNEQFF. Complete variable domain (other parts from reference TRBV9 and TRBJ2-1): DSGVTQTPKHLITATGQRVTLRCSPRSGDLSVYWYQQSLDQGLQFLIQYYNGEERAKGNILERFSAQQFPDLHSELNLSSLELGDSALYFCASSVVGQGYNEQFFGPGTRLTVL.

The gene calls are TRBV7-2 and TRBJ1-5, with D possibly TRBD1 on 5 matching bases. The CDR3 contains 16 residues. Looked up from germline, CDR1 is SGHTA and CDR2 is FQGNSA. Trimming took off 1 base at V and 0 bases at J, with 10 bases between the two ends. The DNA for the CDR3 is TGTGCCAGCAGCTTAGGGGGGGGTAATAGCAATCAGCCCCAGCATTTT. As protein: CASSLGGGNSNQPQHF. The variable domain in full, completed from reference TRBV7-2 and TRBJ1-5, reads GAGVSQSPSNKVTEKGKDVELRCDPISGHTALYWYRQSLGQGLEFLIYFQGNSAPDKSGLPSDRFSAERTGGSVSTLTIQRTQQEDSAVYLCASSLGGGNSNQPQHFGDGTRLSIL.

This clone has only one observation. The chain is built from TRBV6-5 and TRBJ2-6; no clear D gene. Per germline, CDR1 MNHEY and CDR2 SVGAGI. V was pared by 6 bases and J by 2 bases, with 5 bases between. This CDR3 contains 13 residues. CDR3 sequence: CASSPTGANVLTF. The CDR3 DNA reads TGTGCCAGCAGCCCTACTGGGGCCAACGTCCTGACTTTC.

The genes are TRBV6-4 and TRBJ1-6, with 7 nucleotides matching TRBD1. Germline CDR1 is MRHNA and CDR2 is SNTAGT. With V trimmed by 5 bases and J by 6 bases, 4 bases remained unmatched. This CDR3 has 14 amino acids. CDR3 in amino acids: CASSLTGLNSPLHF. The CDR3 bases are TGTGCCAGCAGTCTGACAGGGCTTAATTCACCCCTCCACTTT.

This chain joins TRBV25-1 and TRBJ1-1, with a weak D call TRBD1 (6 bases). V was trimmed by 4 bases and J by 6 bases, leaving 12 bases between them. Looked up from germline, CDR1 is MGHDK and CDR2 is SYGVNS. The CDR3 has 13 residues. The CDR3 protein is CASSAGGGSEAFF. CDR3 nucleotide sequence: TGTGCCAGCAGTGCCGGTGGGGGCTCTGAAGCTTTCTTT.

This chain links TRBV27 with TRBJ2-1, with 12 bases matching TRBD1. Germline CDR1 is MNHEY and CDR2 is SMNVEV (reference sequence). The J segment lost 7 bases and the V segment lost 7 bases, leaving 5 bases of the junction unmatched. The CDR3 covers 14 residues. CDR3 nucleotides: TGTGCCAGCACCGCGGGACAGGGGGCGAATGAGCAGTTCTTC. It yields the protein CASTAGQGANEQFF.

The chain combines TRBV29-1 with TRBJ1-1; possible D gene TRBD1, 6 bases. V was clipped by 7 bases and J by 1 base, with 10 bases between them. Germline assignment: CDR1 SQVTM and CDR2 ANQGSEA. The CDR3 extends over 12 amino acids. The CDR3 bases are TGCAGCGGCTTGGGACAGAACACTGAAGCTTTCTTT. It codes for CSGLGQNTEAFF.

The chain carries TRBV6-5 and TRBJ1-1, with TRBD1 identical over 7 bases. After removal of 8 bases from V and 4 bases from J, the junction contained 10 bases not matched to a gene. The CDR3 contains 14 residues. CDR1 MNHEY and CDR2 SVGAGI come from the germline V gene. CDR3 sequence reads: CASARGGWATEAFF. The CDR3 DNA reads TGTGCCAGCGCGAGAGGGGGCTGGGCCACTGAAGCTTTCTTT.

V usage is TRBV7-2 and J usage is TRBJ2-7; 10 positions match TRBD1. V lost 5 bases, J lost 5 bases, and 12 bases stayed unmatched. The germline gives CDR1 SGHTA, CDR2 FQGNSA. The CDR3 contains 16 residues. The CDR3 loop reads CASSASSGTGAHEQYF. The CDR3 region has the DNA TGTGCCAGCAGCGCCTCTTCGGGGACAGGGGCTCACGAGCAGTACTTC.

V gene TRBV4-3 combines with J gene TRBJ2-2, with 7 bases identical to TRBD1. The length of the CDR3 is 16 residues. Germline V CDR1 and CDR2: LGHNA, YSLEER. V shed 4 bases and J 6 bases; nucleotides not matched to a gene: 11. The CDR3, as DNA: TGCGCCAGCAGCCGCACGACAGGGATGGACCCCGGGGAGCTGTTTTTT. Translating gives CASSRTTGMDPGELFF.

J is TRBJ2-3 and V is TRBV27, with TRBD2 identical over 10 bases. The J segment lost 2 bases and the V segment lost 5 bases, leaving 7 bases of the junction unmatched. The germline V gene has CDR1 MNHEY and CDR2 SMNVEV (reference sequence). The CDR3 is made up of 16 amino acids. CDR3 nucleotide sequence: TGTGCCAGCAGTCGTAGCGGGGGGTACGACACAGATACGCAGTATTTT. Protein sequence: CASSRSGGYDTDTQYF.

This clone was seen a handful of times. V usage is TRBV11-2 and J usage is TRBJ2-7, with TRBD1 as a possible D gene (6 bases). The germline gives CDR1 SGHAT, CDR2 FQNNGV. V lost 7 bases to trimming and J lost 2 bases, with 9 bases between them. The CDR3 runs to 12 residues. The CDR3 region is CASTQGTYEQYF. Here the CDR3 DNA reads TGTGCCAGCACACAGGGAACCTACGAGCAGTACTTC.

This clone was counted a single time. The J gene is TRBJ1-1, the V gene TRBV2, with unresolved D. V was cut by 5 bases and J by 10 bases, with 23 bases left in between. Per the germline V gene, CDR1 is SNHLY and CDR2 is FYNNEI. The CDR3 consists of 15 residues. The DNA for the CDR3 is TGTGCCAGCAGTAAAATCACGGACCGATTTGGAGGAGCTTTCTTT. It specifies CASSKITDRFGGAFF.

This clone has only one observation. The V call is TRBV10-2, the J call TRBJ2-1; TRBD2 might be the D (5 bases). V lost 5 bases to trimming and J lost 10 bases, with 21 bases between them. Germline V gene data show CDR1 as WSHSY and CDR2 as SAAADI. The CDR3 length is 15 residues. This CDR3 is CASSPPFRGLEEQFF. CDR3 in DNA: TGCGCCAGCAGTCCCCCCTTCCGAGGGTTGGAGGAGCAGTTCTTC.

CDR3 region: CASRTGATEAFF. Here the CDR3 DNA reads TGTGCCAGCAGGACAGGGGCCACTGAAGCTTTCTTT. J is TRBJ1-1 and V is TRBV27; TRBD1 matches at 8 bases. The CDR3 sequence is 12 residues long. CDR1 is MNHEY and CDR2 is SMNVEV in the germline V gene (reference sequence). J was trimmed by 4 bases and V by 6 bases; bases with no gene match: 1.

The V call is TRBV5-1, the J call TRBJ1-2, with D maybe TRBD1 (5 bases). Germline V gene lookup returns CDR1 SGHRS and CDR2 YFSETQ. This CDR3 spans 16 amino acids. V dropped 0 bases and J dropped 4 bases, with 16 bases sitting between them. This CDR3 reads CASSLAGGKGSYGYTF. The CDR3 DNA reads TGCGCCAGCAGCTTGGCCGGGGGAAAGGGAAGCTATGGCTACACCTTC.

The chain employs TRBV7-7 and TRBJ1-6, with unresolved D. V dropped 5 bases and J dropped 0 bases, with 20 bases sitting between them. The CDR3 contains 19 residues. Germline V gives CDR1 SSHAT, CDR2 FNYEAQ (reference sequence). This chain's CDR3 is CASSPLLPFESSYNSPLHF. CDR3 bases: TGTGCCAGCAGCCCTCTCTTACCTTTCGAGAGCTCCTATAATTCACCCCTCCACTTT.

The J gene is TRBJ1-6, the V gene TRBV25-1; D not certain. Germline-derived CDR1 and CDR2 are MGHDK and SYGVNS. V was shortened by 3 bases and J by 6 bases, with 21 bases between the two germline ends. This CDR3 comprises 18 residues. The CDR3 sequence: CASSDVLYGRGGNSPLHF. The CDR3 DNA follows: TGTGCCAGCAGTGATGTGCTGTACGGTCGTGGAGGTAATTCACCCCTCCACTTT.

Only one count was recorded for this clone. The DNA for the CDR3 is TGCGCCAGCAGCGCACACGAGGGACAGTACCAAGAGACCCAGTACTTC. This gives the protein CASSAHEGQYQETQYF. The genes are TRBV4-1 and TRBJ2-5, with 7 bases that match TRBD1. From germline, CDR1 is MGHRA and CDR2 YSYEKL. Unmatched junction bases numbered 9, after V lost 5 bases and J lost 0 bases. This CDR3 comprises 16 residues.

This clone was seen only once. J is TRBJ2-2 and V is TRBV5-4; D is perhaps TRBD1 (5 bases). The CDR3 contains 14 residues. Trimming cost V 0 bases and J 8 bases, with 11 bases left between them. Germline loops: CDR1 SGHNT, CDR2 YYREEE (reference sequence). The CDR3 sequence is CASSLDLRTGELFF. CDR3 nucleotide sequence: TGTGCCAGCAGCTTGGATTTACGGACAGGGGAGCTGTTTTTT.

The chain combines TRBV7-2 with TRBJ1-1; 7 nucleotides line up with TRBD1. This CDR3 contains 15 residues. Germline V gene lookup returns CDR1 SGHTA and CDR2 FQGNSA. V was clipped by 1 base and J by 5 bases; unmatched bases: 7. CDR3 sequence: CASSLEGGGVTEAFF. As DNA, the CDR3 is TGTGCCAGCAGCTTAGAAGGAGGGGGCGTGACTGAAGCTTTCTTT.

The chain combines TRBV29-1 with TRBJ1-4; 11 nucleotides match TRBD1. The CDR3 length is 16 residues. V shed 7 bases and J 8 bases; nucleotides not matched to a gene: 15. Germline CDR1 SQVTM, CDR2 ANQGSEA. The CDR3 loop is CSGFGTGGPSGEKLFF. The CDR3, as DNA: TGCAGCGGGTTTGGGACAGGGGGACCGTCCGGCGAAAAACTGTTTTTT.

The genes are TRBV20-1 and TRBJ1-1; D remains unclear. The CDR3 covers 11 residues. Germline-derived CDR1 and CDR2 are DFQATT and SNEGSKA (reference sequence). Deletions cut 3 bases from V and 3 bases from J, with 5 bases between. CDR3 residues: CSASGHTEAFF. CDR3 DNA: TGCAGTGCTAGCGGTCACACTGAAGCTTTCTTT.

This clone was seen only once. The CDR3 here is CASSQEGAPNQPQHF. CDR3 DNA: TGTGCCAGCAGCCAAGAAGGGGCTCCCAATCAGCCCCAGCATTTT. The V call is TRBV4-2, the J call TRBJ1-5; a possible D gene is TRBD1 (5 bases). The CDR3 length is 15 residues. The germline CDR1 and CDR2 sequences are LGHNA and YNFKEQ. Trimming cost V 0 bases and J 3 bases, with 9 bases left between them.

This chain connects TRBV19 to TRBJ2-5; D is perhaps TRBD2 (7 bases). The CDR3 totals 14 residues. Germline V lookup: CDR1 LNHDA, CDR2 SQIVND (reference sequence). Trimming removed 4 bases from V and 3 bases from J, with 12 bases in between. CDR3 sequence: CASSKGGTEETQYF. In DNA form, the CDR3 reads TGTGCCAGTAGTAAGGGGGGGACGGAAGAGACCCAGTACTTC.

The rearrangement joins TRBV29-1 to TRBJ2-1; possibly TRBD1 for D (5 bases). CDR3 size: 12 residues. Germline loops: CDR1 SQVTM, CDR2 ANQGSEA. Trimming took 3 bases from V and 8 from J, leaving 11 bases between them. The DNA for the CDR3 is TGCAGCGTTGACAGGGTTGGCTATGAGCAGTTCTTC. The encoded protein is CSVDRVGYEQFF.